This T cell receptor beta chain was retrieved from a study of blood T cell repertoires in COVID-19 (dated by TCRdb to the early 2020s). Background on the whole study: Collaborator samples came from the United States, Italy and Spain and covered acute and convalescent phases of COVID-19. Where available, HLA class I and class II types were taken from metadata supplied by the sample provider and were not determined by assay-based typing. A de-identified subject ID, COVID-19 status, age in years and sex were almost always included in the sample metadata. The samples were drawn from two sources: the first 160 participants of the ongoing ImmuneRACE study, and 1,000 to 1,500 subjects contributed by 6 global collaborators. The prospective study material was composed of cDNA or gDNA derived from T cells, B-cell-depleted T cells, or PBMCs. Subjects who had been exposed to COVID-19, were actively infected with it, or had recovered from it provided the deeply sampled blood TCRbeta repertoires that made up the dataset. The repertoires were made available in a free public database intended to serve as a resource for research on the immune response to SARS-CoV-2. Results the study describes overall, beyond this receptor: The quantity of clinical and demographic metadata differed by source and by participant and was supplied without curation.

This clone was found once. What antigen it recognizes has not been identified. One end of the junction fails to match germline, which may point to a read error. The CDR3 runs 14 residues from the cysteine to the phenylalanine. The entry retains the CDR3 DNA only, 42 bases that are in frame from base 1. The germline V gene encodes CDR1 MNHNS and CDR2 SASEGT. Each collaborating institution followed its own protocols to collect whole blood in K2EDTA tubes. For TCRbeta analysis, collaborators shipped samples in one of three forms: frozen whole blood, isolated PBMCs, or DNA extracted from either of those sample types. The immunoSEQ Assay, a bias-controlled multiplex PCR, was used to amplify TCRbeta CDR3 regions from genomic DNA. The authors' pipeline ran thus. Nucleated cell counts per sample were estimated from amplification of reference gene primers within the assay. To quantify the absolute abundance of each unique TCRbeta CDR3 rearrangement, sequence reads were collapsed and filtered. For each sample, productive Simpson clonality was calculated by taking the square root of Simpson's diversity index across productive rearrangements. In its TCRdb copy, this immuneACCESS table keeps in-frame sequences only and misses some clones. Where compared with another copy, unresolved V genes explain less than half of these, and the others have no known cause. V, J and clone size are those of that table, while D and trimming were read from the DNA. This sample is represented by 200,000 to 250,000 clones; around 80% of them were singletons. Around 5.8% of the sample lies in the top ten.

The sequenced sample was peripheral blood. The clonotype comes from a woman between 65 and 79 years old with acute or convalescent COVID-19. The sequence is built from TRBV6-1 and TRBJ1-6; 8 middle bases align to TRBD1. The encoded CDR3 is CASREGQGRSPLHF. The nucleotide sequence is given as TGTGCCAGCAGAGAAGGACAGGGTCGCTCACCCCTCCACTTT.